Listed below are T cell receptor beta chains from one sample, sequenced in a study of OX40 agonist ivuxolimab in advanced cancers. This table comes from immunoSEQ multiplex PCR, and its TCRdb copy is limited to in-frame clones, with some not included. The data show about 45,000 clones, with roughly 84% seen just once and about 15% held by the top ten. This specimen was CD4+ or CD8+ T cells sorted from blood, taken in a trial of the OX40 agonist ivuxolimab. The receptors here all came from an adult with an advanced solid tumor such as melanoma, head and neck, liver or kidney cancer. Both conserved end residues are part of each CDR3. A D gene is named only where the DNA matches it firmly. Rows give clone size only sometimes, using once, few, many, or a class for an expanded clone.

d_call j_call clone_size v_call cdr3_aa cdr3_nt
. TRBJ2-7 . TRBV28 CASSLGISEQYF TGTGCCAGCAGTTTGGGGATTAGCGAGCAGTACTTC
TRBD1 TRBJ1-1 once TRBV6-5 CASSWGQPTNTEAFF TGTGCCAGCAGTTGGGGACAGCCTACGAACACTGAAGCTTTCTTT
. TRBJ2-1 . TRBV18 CASSPVERDNYNEQFF TGTGCCAGCTCACCGGTGGAACGGGATAACTACAATGAGCAGTTCTTC
. TRBJ1-3 . TRBV4-1 CASSQEGSSSSGNTIYF TGCGCCAGCAGCCAAGAGGGCAGTTCTTCCTCTGGAAACACCATATATTTT
TRBD2 TRBJ2-7 . TRBV2 CARGLAGKYEQYF TGTGCCAGGGGACTAGCGGGAAAGTACGAGCAGTACTTC
. TRBJ2-7 . TRBV7-6 CASSLGWDPVSEQYF TGTGCCAGCAGCTTAGGTTGGGACCCCGTTTCCGAGCAGTACTTC
. TRBJ2-1 . TRBV7-9 CASSFPDSKWNNEQFF TGTGCCAGCAGCTTCCCGGACAGCAAGTGGAACAATGAGCAGTTCTTC
. TRBJ2-4 . TRBV29-1 CSADGLENIQYF TGCAGCGCCGACGGTCTCGAAAACATTCAGTACTTC
. TRBJ1-2 . TRBV4-1 CASSQDLESWIYGYTF TGCGCCAGCAGCCAAGATTTGGAGAGCTGGATCTATGGCTACACCTTC
TRBD1 TRBJ1-5 . TRBV28 CASSHRTGVNQPQHF TGTGCCAGCAGTCACCGGACAGGGGTCAATCAGCCCCAGCATTTT
TRBD2 TRBJ2-7 . TRBV19 CASSSGTSGYEQYF TGTGCCAGTAGTTCGGGGACTAGCGGCTACGAGCAGTACTTC
. TRBJ1-6 . TRBV6-5 CATEWGHLNSPLHF TGTGCCACGGAGTGGGGACACTTAAATTCACCCCTCCACTTT
. TRBJ1-1 . TRBV27 CASSLFSGSTEAFF TGTGCCAGCAGTTTATTTTCAGGGAGTACTGAAGCTTTCTTT
TRBD2 TRBJ2-1 . TRBV27 CASRLLAGTSNEQFF TGTGCCAGCAGGCTTTTAGCGGGAACTAGCAATGAGCAGTTCTTC
. TRBJ2-2 once TRBV19 CASSAKPVLRDILTGELFF TGTGCCAGTAGTGCAAAGCCCGTACTCCGGGACATACTCACCGGGGAGCTGTTTTTT